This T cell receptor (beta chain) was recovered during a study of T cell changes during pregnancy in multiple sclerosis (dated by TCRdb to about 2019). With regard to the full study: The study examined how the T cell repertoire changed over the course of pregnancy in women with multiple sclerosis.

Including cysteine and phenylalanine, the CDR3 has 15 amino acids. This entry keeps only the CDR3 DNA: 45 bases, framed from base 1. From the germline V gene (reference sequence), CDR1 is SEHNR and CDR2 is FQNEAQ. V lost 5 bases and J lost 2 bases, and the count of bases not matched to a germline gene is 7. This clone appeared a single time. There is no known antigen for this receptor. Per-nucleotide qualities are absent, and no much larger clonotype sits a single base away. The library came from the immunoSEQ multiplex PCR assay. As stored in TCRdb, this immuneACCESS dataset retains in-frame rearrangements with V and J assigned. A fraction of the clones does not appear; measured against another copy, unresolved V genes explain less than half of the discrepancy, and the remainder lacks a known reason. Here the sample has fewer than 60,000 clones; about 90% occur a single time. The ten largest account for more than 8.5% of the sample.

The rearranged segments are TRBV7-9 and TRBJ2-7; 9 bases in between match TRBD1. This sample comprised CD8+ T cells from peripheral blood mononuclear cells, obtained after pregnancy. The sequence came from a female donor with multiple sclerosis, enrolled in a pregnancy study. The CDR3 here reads CASSRDRGRPYEQYF. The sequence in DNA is TGTGCCAGCAGCCGAGACAGGGGGAGGCCCTACGAGCAGTACTTC.